This is a list of T cell receptor beta chains from one sample in a study of blood T cell repertoires in COVID-19. Profiling relied on immunoSEQ multiplex PCR, and the TCRdb table lists in-frame clones only, not all of them. The sample has 230,000 or so clones; 84% are singletons. Sequenced material: peripheral blood. Receptor source: a man aged 50 to 60 with active or convalescent COVID-19. Both conserved end residues are part of each CDR3.

>TRBV6-5|TRBJ2-7
CASSYLHSYEQYF
>TRBV3-1/TRBV3-2|TRBJ2-2
CASSQDQRRGTELFF
>TRBV2|TRBJ1-2
CASSEGRGAYGYTF
>TRBV5-1|TRBJ1-1
CASSLRGLNTEAFF
>TRBV5-6|TRBJ1-1
CASSLPGGTEAFF
>TRBV12-3/TRBV12-4|TRBJ1-2
CASKNTGRLGYTF
>TRBV6-6|TRBJ2-7
CASSYSGDIGEQYF
>TRBV29-1|TRBJ2-7
CSVFDRGSSYEQYF
>TRBV2|TRBJ1-3
CASREGGGNTIYF
>TRBV6-2/TRBV6-3|TRBJ1-2
CASSYRQGAGYTF
>TRBV9|TRBJ2-3
CASSARGQGLDTQYF
>TRBV30|TRBJ2-6
CAWSPWRGRSGANVLTF
>TRBV19|TRBJ1-1
CASSAGTFMNTEAFF
>TRBV7-2|TRBJ1-3
CASSLGLSSGNTIYF
>TRBV6-1|TRBJ1-1
CASSDLTYRRTEAFF
>TRBV13|TRBJ2-5
CASSRGLEETQYF
>TRBV6-6|TRBJ2-7
CASQRGASYEQYF
>TRBV3-1/TRBV3-2|TRBJ2-2
CASSQGGQSNTGELFF
>TRBV30|TRBJ1-2
CAWSANRGSYGYTF
>TRBV28|TRBJ1-1
CASSTTNTEAFF
>TRBV7-2|TRBJ2-3
CASSYTGAPNTQYF
>TRBV27|TRBJ1-2
CASSWTRSPSNYGYTF
>TRBV6-6|TRBJ1-2
CASSYGGAGNYGYTF
>TRBV6-5|TRBJ2-7
CATTDLGATYEQYF
>TRBV4-3|TRBJ1-1
CASSQGQGPTEAFF
>TRBV3-1/TRBV3-2|TRBJ1-2
CASSQSPAAHYGYTF
>TRBV18|TRBJ2-3
CASSPRRDPLAGPHTDTQYF
>TRBV6-1|TRBJ2-1
CASLDRENYNEQFF
>TRBV5-1|TRBJ2-1
CASSLLIRGSGGNEQFF
>TRBV3-1/TRBV3-2|TRBJ2-3
CASSPGLAGFTDTQYF
>TRBV19|TRBJ1-1
CASSIDLYPEAFF
>TRBV7-7|TRBJ2-3
CASSRGNTDTQYF
>TRBV4-3|TRBJ1-6
CASSQPGTGDSPLHF
>TRBV30|TRBJ1-1
CAWTAENTEAFF
>TRBV5-1|TRBJ2-1
CASSSGLRDRGHEQFF